This entry lists 15 T cell receptor beta chains sequenced from one sample in a study of blood T cell repertoires in COVID-19. Repertoires were generated with immunoSEQ multiplex PCR, while TCRdb's copy carries only in-frame clones and drops some. The sample shows approximately 310,000 clones, around 87% of them seen only once. Sequencing was done on a sample of peripheral blood. These receptor sequences come from a woman in her forties or fifties who had recovered from COVID-19.

The chain recombines TRBV7-2 with TRBJ2-7; D not resolved. Germline CDR1 is SGHTA and CDR2 is FQGNSA. V dropped 3 bases and J dropped 3 bases, with 9 bases sitting between them. The CDR3 runs to 13 residues. The CDR3 region is CASSLRMGYEQYF. The DNA for the CDR3 is TGTGCCAGCAGCTTGAGGATGGGCTACGAGCAGTACTTC.

Regarding this clone: A junction boundary mismatches the germline segment, possibly from a read error. The chain employs TRBV5-6 and TRBJ2-7; 12 nucleotides align to TRBD1. CDR3 size: 15 residues. The germline CDR1 and CDR2 sequences are SGHDT and YYEEEE. The CDR3 loop is CASSLAGTGGNEQYF. The CDR3 DNA is TGTGCCAGCAGTTTGGCGGGGACAGGGGGCAACGAGCAGTACTTC.

This clone was detected a few times. The junction differs from germline at one of its ends, possibly a read error. V gene TRBV7-2 combines with J gene TRBJ2-7; 11 bases agree with TRBD2. The CDR3 runs 16 residues. Germline assignment: CDR1 SGHTA and CDR2 FQGNSA. CDR3 DNA sequence: TGTGCCAGCAGCTTATACGGGACTAGCGGTGGATACGGGCAGTACTTC. Translated, it gives CASSLYGTSGGYGQYF.

This clone was detected once. This chain links TRBV19 with TRBJ2-5, with D perhaps matching TRBD1 (6 bases). Germline V gene lookup returns CDR1 LNHDA and CDR2 SQIVND (reference sequence). The CDR3 runs 12 residues. V was trimmed by 6 bases and J by 5 bases, leaving 10 bases between them. The CDR3 spells CASRQGRETQYF. The CDR3 bases are TGTGCCAGTAGACAGGGTCGGGAGACCCAGTACTTC.

The chain recombines TRBV3-1 (or the pseudogene TRBV3-2) with TRBJ1-5; D gene unclear. The CDR3 length is 13 residues. V lost 4 bases and J lost 3, with 7 bases in between. Per germline, CDR1 LGHDT and CDR2 YNNKEL (reference sequence). The CDR3 loop reads CASSRGLNQPQHF. CDR3 bases: TGTGCCAGCAGCCGCGGTCTCAATCAGCCCCAGCATTTT.

The chain joins TRBV6-2 or TRBV6-3 to TRBJ2-2; possibly TRBD2 for D (5 bases). V shed 4 bases and J shed 3 bases, with 12 bases lying between them. The CDR3 has 15 amino acids. The V gene's germline CDR1 is MNHEY and CDR2 SVGEGT. The CDR3 here is CASSFRRWDTGELFF. DNA for the CDR3: TGTGCCAGCAGTTTCCGGAGGTGGGACACCGGGGAGCTGTTTTTT.

The chain combines TRBV4-3 with TRBJ2-1, with TRBD1 matching over 9 bases. Per germline, CDR1 LGHNA and CDR2 YSLEER. V lost 4 bases, J lost 4 bases, and 5 bases stayed unmatched. CDR3 length: 15 amino acids. The CDR3 protein is CASSLDRGIYNEQFF. The DNA of the CDR3 is TGCGCCAGCAGCCTAGACAGGGGGATTTACAATGAGCAGTTCTTC.

In this sample, this clone turned up once. The chain carries TRBV27 and TRBJ1-2; 9 bases agree with TRBD1. Germline CDR1 reads MNHEY; CDR2 reads SMNVEV (reference sequence). The V gene end was trimmed by 4 bases and the J gene end by 7 bases; junction bases not matched to a gene: 4. CDR3 length: 13 residues. The CDR3 bases are TGTGCCAGCAGTTCAATACAGGGGGCTGGCTACACCTTC. Its translation: CASSSIQGAGYTF.

This chain links TRBV28 with TRBJ2-1; D is possibly TRBD2 (7 bases). Germline-derived CDR1 and CDR2 are MDHEN and SYDVKM. The CDR3 contains 16 residues. The ends were cut back, 6 bases at V and 7 bases at J, with 22 bases in the middle. Written as DNA, the CDR3 is TGTGCCAGCAGCTCCCCAGGAGGGGGGGCGAGGAATGAGCAGTTCTTC. Amino acid sequence: CASSSPGGGARNEQFF. The variable domain in full, with the rest retrieved from reference TRBV28 and TRBJ2-1, is DVKVTQSSRYLVKRTGEKVFLECVQDMDHENMFWYRQDPGLGLRLIYFSYDVKMKEKGDIPEGYSVSREKKERFSLILESASTNQTSMYLCASSSPGGGARNEQFFGPGTRLTVL.

The gene calls are TRBV11-2 and TRBJ2-7, with TRBD2 matching 14 bases. Germline-derived CDR1 and CDR2 are SGHAT and FQNNGV. This CDR3 has 16 residues. V trimming: 3 bases; J trimming: 2 bases; junction bases outside the gene matches: 3. CDR3 nucleotides: TGTGCCAGCAGCTTTCGACTAGCGGGAGGGCCCTACGAGCAGTACTTC. Residues: CASSFRLAGGPYEQYF.

In this sample, this clone turned up once. The sample holds other DNA sequences that translate to the same CDR3. The chain couples TRBV7-9 to TRBJ1-1; D is ambiguous. The CDR3 runs 14 residues. Germline V gene data show CDR1 as SEHNR and CDR2 as FQNEAQ (reference sequence). V gave up 1 base and J gave up 0 bases, with 6 bases separating them. CDR3 coding DNA: TGTGCCAGCAGCTTAGGCCAGGTGAACACTGAAGCTTTCTTT. It specifies CASSLGQVNTEAFF.

CDR3 amino acids: CASSLEVSSYNEQFF. DNA of the CDR3: TGCGCCAGCAGCCTCGAAGTTAGCTCCTACAATGAGCAGTTCTTC. This rearrangement joins TRBV4-3 to TRBJ2-1; D is undetermined. The length of the CDR3 is 15 residues. Germline CDR1 is LGHNA and CDR2 is YSLEER. V was shortened by 4 bases and J by 0 bases, with 10 bases between the two germline ends.

The sample holds a few counts of this clone. The chain uses TRBV11-2 and TRBJ2-7; D may be TRBD1 (6 bases). The ends were cut back, 5 bases at V and 0 bases at J, with 11 bases in the middle. The CDR3 spans 14 residues. CDR1 SGHAT and CDR2 FQNNGV come from the germline V gene. As DNA, the CDR3 is TGTGCCAGCAGCCCCTACAGGGTCTCCTACGAGCAGTACTTC. Amino acid sequence: CASSPYRVSYEQYF. Supplemented by reference TRBV11-2 and TRBJ2-7, the full variable domain reads EAGVAQSPRYKIIEKRQSVAFWCNPISGHATLYWYQQILGQGPKLLIQFQNNGVVDDSQLPKDRFSAERLKGVDSTLKIQPAKLEDSAVYLCASSPYRVSYEQYFGPGTRLTVT.

This chain joins TRBV7-3 and TRBJ1-1, with D perhaps matching TRBD1 (5 bases). There are 15 residues in the CDR3. Germline-derived CDR1 and CDR2 are SGHTA and FQGTGA. The V gene lost 4 bases and the J gene lost 5 bases, with 17 bases spanning the gap. This chain's CDR3 is CASSSTAGGRTEAFF. CDR3 in DNA: TGTGCCAGCAGCTCGACGGCGGGGGGTCGGACTGAAGCTTTCTTT.

This sequence joins TRBV28 and TRBJ2-6, with D maybe TRBD1 (6 bases). The CDR3 totals 15 residues. The V and J ends lost 10 bases and 0 bases respectively, with 13 bases between them. Germline-derived CDR1 and CDR2 are MDHEN and SYDVKM. The DNA for the CDR3 is TGTGCCACCGGGACATACCCCTCTGGGGCCAACGTCCTGACTTTC. Translated: CATGTYPSGANVLTF.